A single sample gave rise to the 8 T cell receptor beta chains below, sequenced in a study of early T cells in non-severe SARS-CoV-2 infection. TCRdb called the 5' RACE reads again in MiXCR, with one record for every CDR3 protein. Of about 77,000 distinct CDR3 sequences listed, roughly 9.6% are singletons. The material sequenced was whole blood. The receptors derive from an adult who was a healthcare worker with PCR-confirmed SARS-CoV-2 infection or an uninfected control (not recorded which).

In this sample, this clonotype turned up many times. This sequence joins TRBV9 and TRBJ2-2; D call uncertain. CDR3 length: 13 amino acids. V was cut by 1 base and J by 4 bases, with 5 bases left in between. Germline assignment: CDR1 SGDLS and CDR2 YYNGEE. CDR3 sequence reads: CASSVTGTGELFF. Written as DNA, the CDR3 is TGTGCCAGCAGCGTAACCGGCACCGGGGAGCTGTTTTTT.

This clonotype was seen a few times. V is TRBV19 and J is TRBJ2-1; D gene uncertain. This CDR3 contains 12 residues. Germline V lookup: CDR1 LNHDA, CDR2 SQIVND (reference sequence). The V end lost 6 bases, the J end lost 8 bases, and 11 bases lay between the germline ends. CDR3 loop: CASSPTGHEQFF. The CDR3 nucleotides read TGTGCCAGTAGCCCCACCGGACATGAGCAGTTCTTC.

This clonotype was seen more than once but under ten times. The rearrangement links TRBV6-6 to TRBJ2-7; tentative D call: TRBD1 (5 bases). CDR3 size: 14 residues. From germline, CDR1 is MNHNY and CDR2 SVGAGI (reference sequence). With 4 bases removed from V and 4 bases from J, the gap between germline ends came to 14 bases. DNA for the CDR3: TGTGCCAGCAGTTGGACACCACAAACTTACGAGCAGTACTTC. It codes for CASSWTPQTYEQYF.

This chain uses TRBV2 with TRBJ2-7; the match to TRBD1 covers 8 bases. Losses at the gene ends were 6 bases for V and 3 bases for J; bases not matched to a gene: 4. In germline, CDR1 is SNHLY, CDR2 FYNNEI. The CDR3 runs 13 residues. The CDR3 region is CASRGTGVYEQYF. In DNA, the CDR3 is TGTGCCAGCAGAGGGACAGGAGTCTACGAGCAGTACTTC.

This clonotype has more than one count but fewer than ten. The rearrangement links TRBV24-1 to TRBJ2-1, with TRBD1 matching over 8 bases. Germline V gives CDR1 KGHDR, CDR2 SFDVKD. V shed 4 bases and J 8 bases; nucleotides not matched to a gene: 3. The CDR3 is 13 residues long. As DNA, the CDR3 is TGTGCCACCAGTGACCCGGGACAGGATGAGCAGTTCTTC. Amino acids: CATSDPGQDEQFF.

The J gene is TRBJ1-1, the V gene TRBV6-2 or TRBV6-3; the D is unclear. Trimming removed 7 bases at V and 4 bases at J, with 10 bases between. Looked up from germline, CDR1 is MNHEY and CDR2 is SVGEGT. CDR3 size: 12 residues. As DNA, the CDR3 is TGTGCCAGCAAAACGGTGCGCACTGAAGCTTTCTTT. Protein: CASKTVRTEAFF.

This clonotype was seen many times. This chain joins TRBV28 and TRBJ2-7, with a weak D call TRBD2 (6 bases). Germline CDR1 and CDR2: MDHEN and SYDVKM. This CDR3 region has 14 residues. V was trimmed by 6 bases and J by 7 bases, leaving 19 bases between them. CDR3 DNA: TGTGCCAGCAGCCCCTCAGTCAGTGGGGGGGAGCAGTACTTC. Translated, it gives CASSPSVSGGEQYF.

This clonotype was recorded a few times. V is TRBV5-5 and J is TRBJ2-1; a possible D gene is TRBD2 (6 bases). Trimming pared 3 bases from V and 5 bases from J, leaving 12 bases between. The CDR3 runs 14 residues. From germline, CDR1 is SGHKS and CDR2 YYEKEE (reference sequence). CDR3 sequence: CASSWSSGDNEQFF. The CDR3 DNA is TGTGCCAGCAGCTGGAGTAGCGGTGACAATGAGCAGTTCTTC.